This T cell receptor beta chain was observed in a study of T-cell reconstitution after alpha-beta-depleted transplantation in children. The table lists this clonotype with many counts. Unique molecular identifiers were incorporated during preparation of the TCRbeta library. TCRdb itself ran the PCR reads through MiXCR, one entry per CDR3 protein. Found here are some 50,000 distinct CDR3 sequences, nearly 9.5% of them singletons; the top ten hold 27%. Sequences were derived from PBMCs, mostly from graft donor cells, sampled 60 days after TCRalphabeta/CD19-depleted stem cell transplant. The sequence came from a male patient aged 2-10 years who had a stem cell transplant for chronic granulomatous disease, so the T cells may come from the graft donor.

The CDR3 sequence: CASSLAGTSYEQYF. Written as DNA, the CDR3 is TGCGCCAGCAGCTTGGCCGGGACTTCCTACGAGCAGTACTTC. The chain joins TRBV5-1 to TRBJ2-7, with D tentatively TRBD2 (6 bases). This CDR3 comprises 14 residues. Trimming pared 0 bases from V and 1 base from J, leaving 8 bases between. Germline values: CDR1 SGHRS, CDR2 YFSETQ. Drawing the rest from reference TRBV5-1 and TRBJ2-7, the complete variable domain is KAGVTQTPRYLIKTRGQQVTLSCSPISGHRSVSWYQQTPGQGLQFLFEYFSETQRNKGNFPGRFSGRQFSNSRSEMNVSTLELGDSALYLCASSLAGTSYEQYFGPGTRLTVT.